This T cell receptor beta chain was recovered during a study of CD8+ T cells in alopecia areata. The overall study: Once tofacitinib had been taken for 6 to 18 months, 6 months off drug followed. Study conclusions and caveats: Between patients, shared TCR sequences were less clear than in mice. This was possibly due in part to HLA diversity in the patient population. When scalp samples are sequenced, resident alphabeta T cells of normal skin are also captured.

Lesional scalp punch biopsies and peripheral blood were collected from alopecia areata patients. This CDR3 comprises 16 residues. V trimming: 0 bases; J trimming: 7 bases; junction bases outside the gene matches: 9. The germline CDR1 and CDR2 sequences are MGHRA and YSYEKL. With regard to this clone: The antigen is undetermined.

Following RNA extraction, reverse transcription yielded cDNA that acted as the sequencing template. The data were produced by immunoSEQ multiplex PCR, yet TCRdb's version contains in-frame clones alone and is incomplete. The repertoire consists of 150,000 or so clones, with about 87% occurring once and the leading ten covering around 15%. The TCR originated in a human donor with alopecia areata. The sequences come from CD8+ T cells sorted from blood, collected at week 0. V usage is TRBV4-1 and J usage is TRBJ2-3, with TRBD2 matching over 8 bases. CDR3: CASSQDTAGGGYTQYF. The CDR3, as DNA: TGCGCCAGCAGCCAAGATACGGCGGGAGGTGGCTATACGCAGTATTTT.